This entry lists 5 T cell receptor beta chains sequenced from one sample in a study of cytomegalovirus exposure and HLA in healthy donors (dated by TCRdb to 2016 to 2017). To prepare the library, the immunoSEQ multiplex PCR assay was applied. For the multiplex PCR, a mixture combining 60 forward primers for TCR Vbeta segments and 13 reverse primers for TCR Jbeta segments was used. This immuneACCESS table, as held by TCRdb, lists in-frame sequences with V and J called but not all clones. Of the missing ones, under half trace to an unresolved V gene in checked studies; the others have no known cause. The sample yields around 80,000 clones; approximately 62% were counted once. The top ten hold roughly 4% of the sample. Material: PBMCs. The receptor source for this set is a male donor in good health and CMV-seropositive.

The chain couples TRBV28 to TRBJ1-1, with D perhaps TRBD1 (6 bases). Germline V gene lookup returns CDR1 MDHEN and CDR2 SYDVKM. V lost 7 bases and J lost 5, with 17 bases in between. There are 14 residues in the CDR3. The CDR3 protein is CASILTGGITEAFF. The CDR3 DNA reads TGTGCCAGCATCCTGACAGGCGGAATTACTGAAGCTTTCTTT.

V usage is TRBV7-2 and J usage is TRBJ1-1; a weak D match, TRBD1 (5 bases). The ends were cut back, 3 bases at V and 4 bases at J, with 9 bases in the middle. The CDR3 has 13 amino acids. The V gene's germline CDR1 is SGHTA and CDR2 FQGNSA. CDR3 loop: CASSFRRGTEAFF. CDR3 coding DNA: TGTGCCAGCAGCTTCCGGAGGGGCACTGAAGCTTTCTTT.

This clone occurred a few times. The rearrangement links TRBV5-5 to TRBJ2-7; 7 bases fit TRBD1. CDR3 length equals 14 residues. Germline V CDR1 and CDR2: SGHKS, YYEKEE (reference sequence). V gave up 4 bases and J gave up 1 base; unmatched junction bases: 5. Written as DNA, the CDR3 is TGTGCCAGCAGCCCATGGACAGGTTCCTACGAGCAGTACTTC. Amino acid sequence: CASSPWTGSYEQYF.

The chain joins TRBV7-9 to TRBJ2-5, with TRBD2 as a possible D gene (6 bases). Per the germline V gene, CDR1 is SEHNR and CDR2 is FQNEAQ (reference sequence). The CDR3 has 13 residues. The V end lost 4 bases, the J end lost 14 bases, and 20 bases lay between the germline ends. The CDR3 DNA reads TGTGCCAGCAGCTCGTATACACCGGGACTCCCTTACTTC. Translation: CASSSYTPGLPYF.

This rearrangement joins TRBV5-1 to TRBJ2-1; 8 bases are a match to TRBD2. Trimming removed 4 bases from V and 8 bases from J; junction bases left unmatched: 5. The CDR3 has 13 amino acids. Germline V gene sequence: CDR1 SGHRS, CDR2 YFSETQ. CDR3 in amino acids: CASSRGGGYEQFF. The CDR3 nucleotides are TGCGCCAGCAGCCGGGGGGGAGGGTATGAGCAGTTCTTC.